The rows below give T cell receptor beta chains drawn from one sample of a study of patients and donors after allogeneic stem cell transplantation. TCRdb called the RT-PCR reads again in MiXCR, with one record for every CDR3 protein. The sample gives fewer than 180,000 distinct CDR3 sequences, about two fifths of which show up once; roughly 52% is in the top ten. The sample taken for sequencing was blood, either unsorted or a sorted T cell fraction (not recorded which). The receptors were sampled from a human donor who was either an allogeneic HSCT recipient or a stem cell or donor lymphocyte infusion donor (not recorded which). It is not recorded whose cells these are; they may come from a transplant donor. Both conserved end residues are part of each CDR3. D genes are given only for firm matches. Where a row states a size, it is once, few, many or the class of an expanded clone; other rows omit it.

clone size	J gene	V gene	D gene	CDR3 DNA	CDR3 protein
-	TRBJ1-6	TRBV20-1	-	TGCAGTGCTAGAGCAGGGTTCCCCAATTCACCCCTCCACTTT	CSARAGFPNSPLHF
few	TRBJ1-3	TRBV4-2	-	TGTGCCAGCAGCCACGACGGCGGGGGGGACCTGGGAAACACCATATATTTT	CASSHDGGGDLGNTIYF
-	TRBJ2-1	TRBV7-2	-	TGTGCCAGCAGCTTAGCTGGCAACTACAATGAGCAGTTCTTC	CASSLAGNYNEQFF
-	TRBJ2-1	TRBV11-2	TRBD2	TGTGCCAGCAGCTTCAGACTAGCGGACATCTATGAGCAGTTCTTC	CASSFRLADIYEQFF
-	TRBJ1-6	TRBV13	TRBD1	TGTGCCAGCAGCCCCCAAGGGGGCCACCTCAATTCACCCCTCCACTTT	CASSPQGGHLNSPLHF
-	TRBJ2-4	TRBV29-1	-	TGCAGCGCGGAATCAAACATTCAGTACTTC	CSAESNIQYF
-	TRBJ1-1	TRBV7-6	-	TGTGCCAGCAGGTTACCGAACACTGAAGCTTTCTTT	CASRLPNTEAFF
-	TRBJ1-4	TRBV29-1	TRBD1	TGCAGCGTTGAAGAGGGCTCAGGGGGCGGTGAAAAACTGTTTTTT	CSVEEGSGGGEKLFF
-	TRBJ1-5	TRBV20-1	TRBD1	TGCAGTGCTGACAGGGGGATTAGCAATCAGCCCCAGCATTTT	CSADRGISNQPQHF
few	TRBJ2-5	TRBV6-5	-	TGTGCCAGCAGTTACTCGATGGGGCGGGGGCCTAGTTACCAAGAGACCCAGTACTTC	CASSYSMGRGPSYQETQYF
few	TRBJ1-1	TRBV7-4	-	TGTGCCACCGCTATCAGGGACACTGAAGCTTTCTTT	CATAIRDTEAFF
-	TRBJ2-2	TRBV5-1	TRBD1	TGCGCCAGCAGCTTGAGGACAGGGGAGGTCGGGGAGCTGTTTTTT	CASSLRTGEVGELFF
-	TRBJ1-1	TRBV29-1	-	TGCAGCGTTGGATTCCGGGTCGGGGGCACTGAAGCTTTCTTT	CSVGFRVGGTEAFF
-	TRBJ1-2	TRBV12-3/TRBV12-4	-	TGTGCCAGCAGTTTGGGGAGTCGGCCCTTGTATGGCTACACCTTC	CASSLGSRPLYGYTF
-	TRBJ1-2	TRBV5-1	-	TGCGCCAGCAGCTTGGAGCCAGGAGGCTATGGCTACACCTTC	CASSLEPGGYGYTF
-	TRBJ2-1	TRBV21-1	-	TGTGCCAGCAGCAAAGGTCGACAGTCGGAGTTCTTC	CASSKGRQSEFF
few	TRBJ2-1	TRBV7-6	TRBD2	TGTGCCAGCAGCTTAGTCGGGGGGACTTACAATGAGCAGTTCTTC	CASSLVGGTYNEQFF
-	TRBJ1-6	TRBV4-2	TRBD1	TGTGCCAGCAGCCAAGGAGGAGGGGGCAGAGCGGGAAATTCACCCCTCCACTTT	CASSQGGGGRAGNSPLHF
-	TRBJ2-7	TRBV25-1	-	TGTGCCAGCAGGGACACCCCCTACGAGCAGTACTTC	CASRDTPYEQYF
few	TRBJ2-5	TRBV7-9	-	TGTGCCAGCAGCCCGTCGGTGGTCGGAGAGACCCAGTACTTC	CASSPSVVGETQYF
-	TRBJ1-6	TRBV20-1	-	TGCAGTGCTACGGATAGAACCCATTCACCCCTCCACTTT	CSATDRTHSPLHF
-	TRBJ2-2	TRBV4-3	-	TGCGCCAGCAGCCGGGGGACTCTCCCAGCCGGGGAGCTGTTTTTT	CASSRGTLPAGELFF
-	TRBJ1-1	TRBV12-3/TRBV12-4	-	TGTGCCAGCAGTTTTAGGCATCCGAACACTGAAGCTTTCTTT	CASSFRHPNTEAFF
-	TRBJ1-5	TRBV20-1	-	TGCAGTGCCGCAGGTCCTGGACAGAGTGTTTATAGCAATCAGCCCCAGCATTTT	CSAAGPGQSVYSNQPQHF
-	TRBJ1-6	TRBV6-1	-	TGTGCCAGCAGGTCTGTCGGCAGCTCCTATAATTCACCCCTCCACTTT	CASRSVGSSYNSPLHF
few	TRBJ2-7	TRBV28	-	TGTGCCAGCGGACCACAGGTTCCCTACGAGCAGTACTTC	CASGPQVPYEQYF
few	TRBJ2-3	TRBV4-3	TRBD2	TGCGCCAGCAGCCAAGATACTAGCGGCACAGATACGCAGTATTTT	CASSQDTSGTDTQYF
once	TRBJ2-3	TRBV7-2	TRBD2	TGTGCCAGCAGCTCCTTCGTGCTAGCGGGATTGAGCACAGATACGCAGTATTTT	CASSSFVLAGLSTDTQYF
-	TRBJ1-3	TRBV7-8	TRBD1	TGTGCCAGCAGCCAAGGGGACAGGGAGGCGGGAAACACCATATATTTT	CASSQGDREAGNTIYF
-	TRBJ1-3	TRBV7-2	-	TGTGCCAGCAGCTACCTCCTTGAAAACACCATATATTTT	CASSYLLENTIYF
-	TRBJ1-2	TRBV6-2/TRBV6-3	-	TGTGCCAGCAGTTCCCATCAGTTTTTGGATGGCTACACCTTC	CASSSHQFLDGYTF
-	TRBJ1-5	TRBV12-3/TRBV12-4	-	TGTGCCAGCAGTTTAGAAATGGATCAGCCCCAGCATTTT	CASSLEMDQPQHF
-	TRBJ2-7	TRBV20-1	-	TGCAGTGCTAGAGATCTCTTTAGGGGCATAACTAGAAACCCTGCCTACGAGCAGTACTTC	CSARDLFRGITRNPAYEQYF
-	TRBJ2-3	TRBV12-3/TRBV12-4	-	TGTGCCAGCAGCGACTGGAAAAGCACAGATACGCAGTATTTT	CASSDWKSTDTQYF
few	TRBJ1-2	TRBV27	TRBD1	TGTGCCAGCAGTCCCGGGACAGGGAAGGGGGATGGCTACACCTTC	CASSPGTGKGDGYTF
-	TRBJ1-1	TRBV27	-	TGTGCCAGCAGCGTACCGGGACCTTCGAACACTGAAGCTTTCTTT	CASSVPGPSNTEAFF
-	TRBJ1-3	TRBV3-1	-	TGTGCCAGCAGCCAAGGGACAGACTCTGGAAACACCATATATTTT	CASSQGTDSGNTIYF
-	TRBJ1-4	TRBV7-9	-	TGTGCCAGCAGCTTCTCGAACCTGGGAGAAAAACTGTTTTTT	CASSFSNLGEKLFF
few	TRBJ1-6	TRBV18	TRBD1	TGTGCCAGCTCACCGCTAGACAGGGGACGAAATTCACCCCTCCACTTT	CASSPLDRGRNSPLHF
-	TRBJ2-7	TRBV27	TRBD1	TGTGCCAGCAGTTTTGGGACAGGCTACGAGCAGTACTTC	CASSFGTGYEQYF
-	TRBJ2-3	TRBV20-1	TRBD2	TGCAGTGCTATGGCTAGCGGGGGGGATACGCAGTATTTT	CSAMASGGDTQYF
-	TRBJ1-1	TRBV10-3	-	TGTGCCATCGCGGGTCCAGGGAGAGTATCTGAAGCTTTCTTT	CAIAGPGRVSEAFF
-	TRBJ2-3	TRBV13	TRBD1	TGTGCCAGCAGCTTAGGGGACAGGGGGGATACGCAGTATTTT	CASSLGDRGDTQYF
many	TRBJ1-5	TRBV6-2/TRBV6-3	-	TGTGCCAGCAGTTACACCCCAGTCAACAATCAGCCCCAGCATTTT	CASSYTPVNNQPQHF
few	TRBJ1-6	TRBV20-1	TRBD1	TGCAGTGCTAGAGCAGGGGGCCGAACCTATTCACCCCTCCACTTT	CSARAGGRTYSPLHF
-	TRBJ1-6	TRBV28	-	TGTGCCAGCAGTTCCCCCCGGGACTCAAGCTCCTATAATTCACCCCTCCACTTT	CASSSPRDSSSYNSPLHF
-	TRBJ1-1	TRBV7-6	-	TGTGCCAGCAGCCGGGTCATGAACACTGAAGCTTTCTTT	CASSRVMNTEAFF
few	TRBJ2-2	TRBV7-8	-	TGTGCCAGCAGCACCCAGGCCACCGGGGAGCTGTTTTTT	CASSTQATGELFF
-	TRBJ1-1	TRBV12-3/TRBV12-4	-	TGTGCCAGCAGTTTGGGGGGGTCGAACACTGAAGCTTTCTTT	CASSLGGSNTEAFF
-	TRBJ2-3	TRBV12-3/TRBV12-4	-	TGTGCCAGCAGTTTATTCTTTCGCCTGAGAGATACGCAGTATTTT	CASSLFFRLRDTQYF
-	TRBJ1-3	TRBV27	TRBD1	TGTGCCAGCAGTTATACAGGGGGGGGAAACACCATATATTTT	CASSYTGGGNTIYF
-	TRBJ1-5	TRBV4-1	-	TGCGCCAGCAGCCAAGAGAGAGGAAACCAGCCCCAGCATTTT	CASSQERGNQPQHF
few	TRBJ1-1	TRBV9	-	TGTGCCAGCAGCGTAGTATCGGGTAACACTGAAGCTTTCTTT	CASSVVSGNTEAFF